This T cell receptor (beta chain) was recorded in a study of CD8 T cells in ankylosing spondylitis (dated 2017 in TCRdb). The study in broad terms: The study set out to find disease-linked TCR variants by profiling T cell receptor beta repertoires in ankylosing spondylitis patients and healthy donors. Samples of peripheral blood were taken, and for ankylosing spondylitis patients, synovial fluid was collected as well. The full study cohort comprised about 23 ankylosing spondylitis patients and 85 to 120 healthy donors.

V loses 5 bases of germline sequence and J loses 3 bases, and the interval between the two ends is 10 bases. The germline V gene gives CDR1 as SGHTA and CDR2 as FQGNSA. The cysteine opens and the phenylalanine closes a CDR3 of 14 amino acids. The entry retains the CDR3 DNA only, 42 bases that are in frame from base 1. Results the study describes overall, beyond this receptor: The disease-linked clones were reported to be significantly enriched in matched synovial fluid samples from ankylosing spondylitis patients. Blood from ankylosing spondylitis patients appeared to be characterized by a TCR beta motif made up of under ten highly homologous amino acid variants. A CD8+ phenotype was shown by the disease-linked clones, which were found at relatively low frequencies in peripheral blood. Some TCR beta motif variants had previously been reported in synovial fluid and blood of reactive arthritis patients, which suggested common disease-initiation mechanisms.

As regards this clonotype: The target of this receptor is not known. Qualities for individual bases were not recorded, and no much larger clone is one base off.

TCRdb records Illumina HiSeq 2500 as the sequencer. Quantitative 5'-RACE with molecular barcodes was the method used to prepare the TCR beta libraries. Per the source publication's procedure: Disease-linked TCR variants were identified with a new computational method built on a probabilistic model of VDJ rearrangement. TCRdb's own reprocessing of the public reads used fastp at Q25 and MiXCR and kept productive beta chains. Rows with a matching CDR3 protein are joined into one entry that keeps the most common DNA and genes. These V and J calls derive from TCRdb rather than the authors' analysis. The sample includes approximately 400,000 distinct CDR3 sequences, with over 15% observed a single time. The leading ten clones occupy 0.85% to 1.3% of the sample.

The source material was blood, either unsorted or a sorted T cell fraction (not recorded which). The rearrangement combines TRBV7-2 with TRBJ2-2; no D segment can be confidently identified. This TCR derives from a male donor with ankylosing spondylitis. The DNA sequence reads TGTGCCAGCAGCCTCGGGCCATACACCGGGGAGCTGTTTTTT. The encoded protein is CASSLGPYTGELFF.